This T cell receptor (beta chain) was sequenced during a study of T cells after yellow fever vaccination. UMIs and a universal primer site were added when TCR cDNA was made by 5'RACE template switching. MiXCR was run by TCRdb on the 5' RACE reads, yielding one entry per CDR3 protein. The sample shows hundreds of thousands of distinct CDR3 sequences, 9% to 15% of them seen only once. This clonotype was counted only a few times. The CDR3 contains 15 residues. V gave up 0 bases and J gave up 6 bases, with 15 bases separating them. Per the germline V gene, CDR1 is GTSNPN and CDR2 is SVGIG (reference sequence).

The source is a man aged 25 to 45 who received the YFV17D yellow fever vaccine. The chain uses TRBV30 and TRBJ1-3; D perhaps matches TRBD1 (5 bases). The sample here was PBMCs, taken on the day of the yellow fever booster vaccination. The DNA for the CDR3 is TGTGCCTGGAGTGTAGGACCGACAGTGGAAAACACCATATATTTT. It yields the protein CAWSVGPTVENTIYF. Full variable domain (remainder filled in from reference TRBV30 and TRBJ1-3): SQTIHQWPATLVQPVGSPLSLECTVEGTSNPNLYWYRQAAGRGLQLLFYSVGIGQISSEVPQNLSASRPQDRQFILSSKKLLLSDSGFYLCAWSVGPTVENTIYFGEGSWLTVV.